This T cell receptor beta chain was found in a study of blood T cell repertoires in COVID-19. About the study: Samples representing acute and convalescent COVID-19 were sourced from the United States, Italy and Spain.

Repertoires were generated with immunoSEQ multiplex PCR, while TCRdb's copy carries only in-frame clones and drops some. The sample yields 100,000 or so clones, roughly 92% seen once. J lost 0 bases, V lost 10 bases, and 6 bases had no gene match. The germline CDR1 and CDR2 sequences are SGHNT and YENEEA. CDR3 length: 14 amino acids. This sequence originates from a man aged 45 to 65 with active COVID-19. The sample was peripheral blood. The chain couples TRBV11-3 to TRBJ1-3; 7 bases are a match to TRBD1. The CDR3 nucleotides read TGTGCCACACGGGACAGATGCTCTGGAAACACCATATATTTT. It translates to CATRDRCSGNTIYF.